The 23 T cell receptor beta chains below were found in one sample sequenced in a study of cytomegalovirus exposure and HLA in healthy donors. Primers for the PCR totalled 60 Vbeta and 13 Jbeta. This table comes from immunoSEQ multiplex PCR, and its TCRdb copy is limited to in-frame clones, with some not included. Of around 150,000 clones detected, roughly 73% appear once; the ten largest clones hold roughly 12%. Source material: PBMCs. The source is a man aged 18 to 35 in good health and CMV-seropositive.

This clone has a handful of counts. J is TRBJ2-7 and V is TRBV18; TRBD1 aligns across 7 bases. The CDR3 runs 15 residues. The ends lost 3 bases at V and 5 bases at J; junction bases unmatched: 10. CDR1 and CDR2 from the germline V gene are KGHSH and LQKENI. CDR3 loop: CASSPPASDRDEQYF. DNA for the CDR3: TGTGCCAGCTCACCTCCCGCCTCTGACAGGGACGAGCAGTACTTC.

V and J are TRBV2 and TRBJ2-7, with 8 bases identical to TRBD1. V shed 5 bases, J shed 6 bases, and the junction held 9 bases outside the gene matches. The CDR3 is 14 amino acids. Germline CDR1 and CDR2: SNHLY and FYNNEI. The CDR3 DNA reads as TGTGCCAGCAGTTCCGGGACAGGTCCGTCCGAGCAGTACTTC. Its protein is CASSSGTGPSEQYF. Combining the CDR3 with reference TRBV2 and TRBJ2-7 gives the whole variable domain EPEVTQTPSHQVTQMGQEVILRCVPISNHLYFYWYRQILGQKVEFLVSFYNNEISEKSEIFDDQFSVERPDGSNFTLKIRSTKLEDSAMYFCASSSGTGPSEQYFGPGTRLTVT.

The V gene is TRBV5-6, the J gene TRBJ1-2; D not resolved. The CDR3 covers 15 residues. The germline V gene has CDR1 SGHDT and CDR2 YYEEEE. V lost 4 bases, J lost 2 bases, and 15 bases lay in between. As DNA, the CDR3 is TGTGCCAGCAGCCGAATCGACACCTCGAACTATGGCTACACCTTC. It specifies CASSRIDTSNYGYTF.

This chain joins TRBV11-3 and TRBJ2-2; 12 bases fit TRBD2. CDR3 length: 17 amino acids. Trimming took 5 bases from V and 4 from J; bases not matched to a gene: 8. Germline V gives CDR1 SGHNT, CDR2 YENEEA. CDR3 sequence (DNA): TGTGCCAGCAGCCGACGGACTAGCGGGATGGGCACCGGGGAGCTGTTTTTT. Translating it yields CASSRRTSGMGTGELFF.

This sequence joins TRBV5-1 and TRBJ2-7, with TRBD1 as a possible D gene (5 bases). The CDR3 runs to 14 residues. The V and J ends lost 1 base and 2 bases respectively, with 10 bases between them. Germline V CDR1 and CDR2: SGHRS, YFSETQ. The CDR3 loop reads CASSLRGSTYEQYF. The CDR3 coding sequence is TGCGCCAGCAGCTTGAGGGGATCAACCTACGAGCAGTACTTC.

Concerning this clone itself: Germline and junction disagree at one end, which may indicate a read error. The chain is built from TRBV29-1 and TRBJ1-1, with D possibly TRBD1 on 6 matching bases. The CDR3 consists of 13 residues. The germline V gene has CDR1 SQVTM and CDR2 ANQGSEA. CDR3: CSARGGTNIEAFF. DNA of the CDR3: TGCAGCGCTAGGGGGGGAACGAACATTGAAGCTTTCTTT.

The gene calls are TRBV28 and TRBJ2-4; a weak D match, TRBD2 (7 bases). V lost 7 bases and J 9 bases, leaving 25 bases between the germline ends. Germline CDR1 is MDHEN and CDR2 is SYDVKM. There are 16 residues in the CDR3. The CDR3 reads CASTQPGGTPGGIQYF. The DNA of the CDR3 is TGTGCCAGCACCCAACCGGGTGGGACACCGGGGGGCATTCAGTACTTC.

This clone was seen a single time. CDR3 sequence (DNA): TGTGCCAGCAGTTTACGACAGGGTGGGAGCTATGGCTACACCTTC. Its protein product is CASSLRQGGSYGYTF. The V call is TRBV27, the J call TRBJ1-2, with TRBD1 identical over 7 bases. The CDR3 extends over 15 amino acids. With V trimmed by 2 bases and J by 4 bases, 7 bases remained unmatched. The germline CDR1 and CDR2 sequences are MNHEY and SMNVEV (reference sequence).

This clone was observed a handful of times. V usage is TRBV2 and J usage is TRBJ2-6; a weak D match, TRBD2 (6 bases). Germline V gives CDR1 SNHLY, CDR2 FYNNEI. The V end was cut by 3 bases, the J end by 3 bases, with 9 bases between. The CDR3 totals 15 residues. Written as DNA, the CDR3 is TGTGCCAGCAGTGATCCGGGGGTTGGGGCCAACGTCCTGACTTTC. This encodes CASSDPGVGANVLTF.

The chain couples TRBV4-1 to TRBJ2-7, with D possibly matching TRBD1 (6 bases). Deletions cut 1 base from V and 7 bases from J, with 17 bases between. This CDR3 contains 15 residues. From germline, CDR1 is MGHRA and CDR2 YSYEKL. CDR3 in amino acids: CASSQAPQGTLEQYF. The CDR3 nucleotides are TGCGCCAGCAGCCAAGCTCCACAGGGCACTTTGGAGCAGTACTTC.

The genes are TRBV7-9 and TRBJ2-5, with 7 positions matching TRBD1. CDR1 and CDR2 from the germline V gene are SEHNR and FQNEAQ (reference sequence). The CDR3 spans 14 residues. V was pared by 5 bases and J by 5 bases, with 8 bases of the junction left unmatched. CDR3 in DNA: TGTGCCAGCAGCAACCGACAGGGCCGGGAGACCCAGTACTTC. Translation gives CASSNRQGRETQYF.

The genes are TRBV7-2 and TRBJ2-5; D perhaps matches TRBD1 (5 bases). Trimming left V 5 bases short and J 7 bases short, with 11 bases between. This CDR3 spans 12 amino acids. CDR1 and CDR2 (germline): SGHTA, FQGNSA. The CDR3 loop reads CASSLRDRTQYF. The CDR3 nucleotides read TGTGCCAGCAGCCTCAGGGATAGGACCCAGTACTTC.

This CDR3 is CASSGGGNTEAFF. The DNA for the CDR3 is TGTGCCAGCAGTGGAGGGGGCAACACTGAAGCTTTCTTT. The V call is TRBV2, the J call TRBJ1-1; 7 positions agree with TRBD1. With 4 bases clipped from V and 2 bases from J, the junction kept 1 base outside the gene matches. CDR3 length: 13 residues. CDR1 is SNHLY and CDR2 is FYNNEI in the germline V gene.

This clone has only a few counts. V usage is TRBV2 and J usage is TRBJ1-3, with D possibly being TRBD1 (5 bases). The germline V gene has CDR1 SNHLY and CDR2 FYNNEI. The CDR3 covers 17 residues. The V end lost 8 bases, the J end lost 1 base, and 21 bases lay between the germline ends. The CDR3 spells CASARPFQGISGNTIYF. The CDR3 DNA reads as TGTGCCAGCGCTCGGCCGTTCCAGGGTATTTCTGGAAACACCATATATTTT.

V gene TRBV28 combines with J gene TRBJ2-1, with 14 bases matching TRBD2. This CDR3 has 18 amino acids. Germline loops: CDR1 MDHEN, CDR2 SYDVKM. After removal of 5 bases from V and 9 bases from J, the junction contained 15 bases not matched to a gene. The CDR3 bases are TGTGCCAGCAGTCTATCCGGGACTAGCGGGAGAAGGGGTTGTGAGCAGTTCTTC. This translates into CASSLSGTSGRRGCEQFF.

J is TRBJ2-3 and V is TRBV9; 8 bases fit TRBD2. The germline gives CDR1 SGDLS, CDR2 YYNGEE. The CDR3 sequence is 16 residues long. J gave up 3 bases and V 0 bases, and 6 bases lay outside the gene matches. CDR3 bases: TGTGCCAGCAGCGTAGCTACGGGACTAGTAACAGATACGCAGTATTTT. Its protein product is CASSVATGLVTDTQYF. The whole variable domain, filled in from reference TRBV9 and TRBJ2-3, reads DSGVTQTPKHLITATGQRVTLRCSPRSGDLSVYWYQQSLDQGLQFLIQYYNGEERAKGNILERFSAQQFPDLHSELNLSSLELGDSALYFCASSVATGLVTDTQYFGPGTRLTVL.

V is TRBV20-1 and J is TRBJ1-2, with a possible D match to TRBD1 (6 bases). This CDR3 comprises 11 residues. Germline lookup yields CDR1 DFQATT and CDR2 SNEGSKA (reference sequence). CDR3 sequence (DNA): TGCATCGCGGGGGGCAACTATGGCTACACCTTC. This gives the protein CIAGGNYGYTF.

This clone was recorded only once. At one end, the junction sequence differs from germline, possibly due to a read error. V usage is TRBV7-9 and J usage is TRBJ2-7, with no clear D. The CDR3 has 12 residues. Germline CDR1 SEHNR, CDR2 FQNEAQ (reference sequence). The CDR3 nucleotides read TGTTCCAGCAGCCCATCGGAGCGCGAGCAGTACTTC. Translating gives CSSSPSEREQYF.

This clone was seen only once. The chain uses TRBV7-2 and TRBJ2-3; D is ambiguous. The CDR3 loop spans 14 amino acids. Trimming shortened V by 1 base and J by 4 bases, and 9 bases separated the two germline ends. Germline V gene sequence: CDR1 SGHTA, CDR2 FQGNSA. This chain's CDR3 is CASSLGAFSDTQYF. CDR3 sequence (DNA): TGTGCCAGCAGCTTAGGGGCCTTTTCAGATACGCAGTATTTT.

This chain connects TRBV29-1 to TRBJ2-7; 7 bases agree with TRBD1. The germline V gene has CDR1 SQVTM and CDR2 ANQGSEA. J lost 4 bases, V lost 4 bases, and 7 bases had no gene match. The CDR3 runs to 13 residues. The CDR3 loop reads CSVVRGPPYEQYF. CDR3 in DNA: TGCAGCGTTGTAAGGGGGCCACCTTACGAGCAGTACTTC.

V usage is TRBV27 and J usage is TRBJ1-5; 7 bases are shared with TRBD1. The CDR3 consists of 15 residues. CDR1 is MNHEY and CDR2 is SMNVEV in the germline V gene (reference sequence). Trimming cost V 10 bases and J 4 bases; bases outside gene matches: 13. The CDR3 DNA is TGTGCCACCGCTACGAGGGACAGATCGAATCAGCCCCAGCATTTT. Translating it yields CATATRDRSNQPQHF.

V and J are TRBV11-2 and TRBJ2-7; no definite D call. This CDR3 is 14 amino acids long. Looked up from germline, CDR1 is SGHAT and CDR2 is FQNNGV. Trimming took 0 bases from V and 3 from J, leaving 9 bases between them. The CDR3 is CASSLDPGNYEQYF. The CDR3 DNA is TGTGCCAGCAGCTTAGACCCAGGAAACTACGAGCAGTACTTC.

This clone has only one observation. CDR3 loop: CASSHDRASGRSSYEQYF. The CDR3 coding sequence is TGTGCCAGCAGCCACGATAGGGCTAGCGGGCGAAGCTCCTACGAGCAGTACTTC. This chain connects TRBV7-2 to TRBJ2-5, with 8 bases fitting TRBD2. The J call may be mistaken, given a closer DNA end match to TRBJ2-7. This CDR3 comprises 18 residues. The germline gives CDR1 SGHTA, CDR2 FQGNSA.